This TCR beta chain is drawn from a study of identical twins. Via MiXCR, TCRdb re-called the 5' RACE reads, giving one row per CDR3 protein. The sample includes some 730,000 distinct CDR3 sequences, 15% to 20% seen only once; the top ten take around 13%. The V gene lost 8 bases and the J gene lost 4 bases, with 12 bases spanning the gap. There are 14 residues in the CDR3. Germline V CDR1 and CDR2: SEHNR, FQNEAQ (reference sequence). This same sample was also part of a study on T cells expressing NK-cell markers. From that paper: Source material for TCR beta repertoires consisted of sorted CD3+CD56+NKG2C+, CD3+CD56+NKG2C- and CD3+CD56-NKG2C+ T cells.

The sequencing input was PBMCs. This sequence originates from a young woman in good health. The genes are TRBV7-9 and TRBJ1-6; D is perhaps TRBD1 (5 bases). CDR3 bases: TGTGCCAGCTGGGGCGCTCCTTATAATTCACCCCTCCACTTT. The encoded protein is CASWGAPYNSPLHF.